Listed below are T cell receptor beta chains from one sample, sequenced in a study of lymphopenia after photon versus proton radiotherapy. The assay was immunoSEQ multiplex PCR, and TCRdb's table has in-frame clones only and misses some. The table records some 170,000 clones, about 88% of them present only once. The material was peripheral blood, obtained from a patient treated with photon-based radiotherapy. Source of these receptors: a man in his fifties with gastric cancer. Both conserved end residues are part of each CDR3.

j_gene: TRBJ2-7; v_gene: TRBV29-1; CDR3aa: CSVGMTGSGEQYF
j_gene: TRBJ1-4; v_gene: TRBV27; CDR3aa: CASSRGLTNEKLFF
j_gene: TRBJ2-2; v_gene: TRBV11-2; CDR3aa: CASSKGLAGNTGELFF
j_gene: TRBJ1-2; v_gene: TRBV2; CDR3aa: CASSGTLYGYTF
j_gene: TRBJ2-5; v_gene: TRBV15; CDR3aa: CATSRDNLVQETQYF
j_gene: TRBJ2-3; v_gene: TRBV5-1; CDR3aa: CASSLFSSGSPDTQYF
j_gene: TRBJ2-2; v_gene: TRBV19; CDR3aa: CASSSEGDGELFF
j_gene: TRBJ2-4; v_gene: TRBV28; CDR3aa: CASLALAKNIQYF
j_gene: TRBJ1-2; v_gene: TRBV4-3; CDR3aa: CASSQGPEGYGYTF
j_gene: TRBJ2-7; v_gene: TRBV19; CDR3aa: CASSPTRDLRAEYF
j_gene: TRBJ2-2; v_gene: TRBV28; CDR3aa: CASSLRLSSGELFF
j_gene: TRBJ2-5; v_gene: TRBV11-2; CDR3aa: CASSETSGDQETQYF
j_gene: TRBJ2-3; v_gene: TRBV29-1; CDR3aa: CSVAGLAEISTDTQYF
j_gene: TRBJ2-1; v_gene: TRBV28; CDR3aa: CASSLYESYNEQFF
j_gene: TRBJ2-3; v_gene: TRBV5-4; CDR3aa: CASSLDSSDTQYF
j_gene: TRBJ2-1; v_gene: TRBV4-1; CDR3aa: CASSQSFGRVLAGRGGNEQFF
j_gene: TRBJ2-1; v_gene: TRBV30; CDR3aa: CAWSEGPEQFF
j_gene: TRBJ2-2; v_gene: TRBV11-3; CDR3aa: CASSLDTGELFF
j_gene: TRBJ1-2; v_gene: TRBV7-5; CDR3aa: CARWGQGPLYGYTF
j_gene: TRBJ2-5; v_gene: TRBV18; CDR3aa: CASSPTAETQYF
j_gene: TRBJ2-5; v_gene: TRBV4-3; CDR3aa: CASSQDSSGYQETQYF
j_gene: TRBJ2-7; v_gene: TRBV2; CDR3aa: CARGNRGGEQYF
j_gene: TRBJ2-5; v_gene: TRBV7-9; CDR3aa: CASSSRTGEETQYF
j_gene: TRBJ2-5; v_gene: TRBV7-3; CDR3aa: CASSLSRGETQYF
j_gene: TRBJ1-2; v_gene: TRBV6-5; CDR3aa: CASSYSHTNYGYTF
j_gene: TRBJ2-7; v_gene: TRBV27; CDR3aa: CASRQAAAYEQYF
j_gene: TRBJ1-5; v_gene: TRBV27; CDR3aa: CASSPGQGNQPQHF
j_gene: TRBJ2-5; v_gene: TRBV7-9; CDR3aa: CASSLTGGAQYF
j_gene: TRBJ2-5; v_gene: TRBV7-6; CDR3aa: CASSSKETQYF
j_gene: TRBJ2-7; v_gene: TRBV7-2; CDR3aa: CASSQAGTTTYEQYF
j_gene: TRBJ1-1; v_gene: TRBV4-2; CDR3aa: CASSRDRGQRNTEAFF
j_gene: TRBJ2-1; v_gene: TRBV4-1; CDR3aa: CASSRIKTGKVNEQFF
j_gene: TRBJ2-3; v_gene: TRBV7-2; CDR3aa: CASMRAGGGDTQYF
j_gene: TRBJ1-5; v_gene: TRBV2; CDR3aa: CASAGQGINQPQHF
j_gene: TRBJ2-3; v_gene: TRBV5-4; CDR3aa: CASSLVGTSGPDTQYF
j_gene: TRBJ1-1; v_gene: TRBV19; CDR3aa: CASARPPRTEAFF
j_gene: TRBJ2-7; v_gene: TRBV18; CDR3aa: CASSQGNEQYF
j_gene: TRBJ2-5; v_gene: TRBV9; CDR3aa: CASSVAPLALETQYF
j_gene: TRBJ1-1; v_gene: TRBV12-5; CDR3aa: CASGLGGVNTEAFF
j_gene: TRBJ1-2; v_gene: TRBV27; CDR3aa: CASSSGLSNYGYTF
j_gene: TRBJ2-1; v_gene: TRBV2; CDR3aa: CASSDDLSGRKSNNEQFF
j_gene: TRBJ1-2; v_gene: TRBV29-1; CDR3aa: CSVEAGRANYGYTF
j_gene: TRBJ2-5; v_gene: TRBV30; CDR3aa: CARGDNRGETQYF
j_gene: TRBJ2-7; v_gene: TRBV5-6; CDR3aa: CASSPLFGGGREQYF
j_gene: TRBJ1-3; v_gene: TRBV9; CDR3aa: CASSVGQGAIYF
j_gene: TRBJ2-2; v_gene: TRBV5-1; CDR3aa: CASSPWSIGPERELFF
j_gene: TRBJ1-4; v_gene: TRBV7-9; CDR3aa: CASSLRAESEKLFF
j_gene: TRBJ1-1; v_gene: TRBV21-1; CDR3aa: CASSKGKVSMGTEAFF
j_gene: TRBJ2-7; v_gene: TRBV25-1; CDR3aa: CASLHVRAAGSYEQYF
j_gene: TRBJ1-2; v_gene: TRBV7-9; CDR3aa: CASSLATGGGYTF